Listed here is a single T cell receptor (beta chain). Germline V gene data show CDR1 as LNHDA and CDR2 as SQIVND (reference sequence). V was shortened by 6 bases and J by 4 bases, with 16 bases between the two germline ends. The CDR3 loop spans 15 amino acids. These data come from a study of Graves' ophthalmopathy and Graves' hyperthyroidism. RNA served as the template for amplifying TCR beta CDR3 regions. The workflow started with a first-round RT-PCR run with HTBI primers and then moved on to a second-round multiplex PCR. Via MiXCR, TCRdb re-called the multiplex PCR reads, giving one row per CDR3 protein. Of about 740,000 distinct CDR3 sequences listed, 40% are singletons.

Sequenced input: peripheral blood. The J gene is TRBJ1-5, the V gene TRBV19; D gene ambiguous. The sequence was collected from an adult man with Graves' ophthalmopathy. CDR3 in amino acids: CASRRNFNPNQPQHF. The CDR3 nucleotides are TGTGCCAGTAGAAGGAACTTTAATCCAAATCAGCCCCAGCATTTT.